This T cell receptor beta chain was captured by sequencing in a study of T-cell memory formation after mild COVID-19. A single record per CDR3 protein comes from TCRdb applying MiXCR to the 5' RACE reads. The table records about 130,000 distinct CDR3 sequences, around 25% of them present only once. The V end lost 0 bases, the J end lost 2 bases, and 9 bases lay between the germline ends. Germline CDR1 SGDLS, CDR2 YYNGEE. This CDR3 has 14 residues. The clonotype originates from an adult woman who had mild COVID-19 (a few samples of this study predate the infection). Cell type and time point are not known. V usage is TRBV9 and J usage is TRBJ2-7, with D uncertain. The sample was PBMCs or a T cell subset sorted from them (not recorded which). CDR3 amino acids: CASSVEYGTYEQYF. The CDR3, as DNA: TGTGCCAGCAGCGTAGAATACGGAACCTACGAGCAGTACTTC.